These 20 T cell receptor beta chains share one sample of origin, sequenced in a study of shared clonotypes between healthy human individuals. Profiled with immunoSEQ multiplex PCR; TCRdb holds only in-frame clones, not every one. The repertoire holds about 480,000 clones, with 79% as singletons. Sequences were obtained from PBMCs. These receptors were obtained from a woman aged 40-49 years in good health. Some clones in this sample may be carry-over from other donors' samples.

The rearrangement uses TRBV7-9 and TRBJ2-7, with D perhaps TRBD2 (6 bases). Trimming stripped 5 bases from V and 2 bases from J, with 16 bases between. From germline, CDR1 is SEHNR and CDR2 FQNEAQ (reference sequence). The CDR3 loop spans 15 amino acids. As DNA, the CDR3 is TGTGCCAGCAGCGCCGAGCGGGCAAAAACCTACGAGCAGTACTTC. Protein: CASSAERAKTYEQYF.

The chain joins TRBV6-6 to TRBJ1-4; no clear D gene. The germline V and J ends were trimmed by 1 base and 8 bases, with 2 bases remaining between them. The V gene's germline CDR1 is MNHNY and CDR2 SVGAGI (reference sequence). The CDR3 is 11 residues long. The CDR3 spells CASSYWEKLFF. The CDR3 bases are TGTGCCAGCAGTTACTGGGAAAAACTGTTTTTT.

The sample holds many counts of this clone. The rearrangement links TRBV19 to TRBJ1-5; perhaps TRBD1 as D (5 bases). V was cut by 4 bases and J by 3 bases, with 13 bases left in between. Germline loops: CDR1 LNHDA, CDR2 SQIVND (reference sequence). This CDR3 contains 15 residues. The CDR3 nucleotides read TGTGCCAGTAGTAGCAGGGTGGACTTCAATCAGCCCCAGCATTTT. Encoded protein: CASSSRVDFNQPQHF.

This clone was found a few times. CDR3 in DNA: TGCGCCAGCAGCCAAGATGGTTGGGGCACAGATACGCAGTATTTT. Its translation: CASSQDGWGTDTQYF. The chain combines TRBV4-3 with TRBJ2-3; no reliable D call. Germline CDR1 and CDR2: LGHNA and YSLEER. This CDR3 has 15 residues. Deletions cut 0 bases from V and 1 base from J, with 8 bases between.

This clone was counted only a few times. The V gene is TRBV20-1, the J gene TRBJ2-7; a weak D match, TRBD1 (5 bases). The V gene lost 3 bases and the J gene lost 6 bases, with 9 bases spanning the gap. This CDR3 spans 11 amino acids. Germline-derived CDR1 and CDR2 are DFQATT and SNEGSKA (reference sequence). CDR3 amino acids: CSASKTGEQYF. The CDR3 nucleotides are TGCAGTGCTAGTAAAACAGGCGAGCAGTACTTC.

The chain uses TRBV6-4 and TRBJ2-1; 8 bases fit TRBD2. The CDR3 consists of 15 residues. Germline trimming cut 7 bases from V and 8 bases from J; bases unmatched to any gene: 13. Per germline, CDR1 MRHNA and CDR2 SNTAGT. The CDR3 region is CASKKGTSGSDEQFF. Here the CDR3 DNA reads TGTGCCAGCAAAAAAGGCACTAGCGGCAGCGATGAGCAGTTCTTC.

This clone was seen ten or more times. V gene TRBV28 combines with J gene TRBJ2-1, with D uncertain. This CDR3 region has 14 residues. Deletions cut 5 bases from V and 4 bases from J, with 12 bases between. Germline CDR1 reads MDHEN; CDR2 reads SYDVKM. Written as DNA, the CDR3 is TGTGCCAGCAGTCCCCCGCTAGAATACAATGAGCAGTTCTTC. Translating gives CASSPPLEYNEQFF.

In this sample, this clone turned up once. In DNA form, the CDR3 reads TGTGCCAGCAGCCCGGGAGGCACAGATACGCAGTATTTT. This gives the protein CASSPGGTDTQYF. The V gene is TRBV6-6, the J gene TRBJ2-3; possibly TRBD2 for D (6 bases). The CDR3 is 13 amino acids. The V gene lost 6 bases and the J gene lost 1 base, with 8 bases spanning the gap. Germline V gene data show CDR1 as MNHNY and CDR2 as SVGAGI (reference sequence).

Concerning this clone: The same CDR3 also results from other DNA sequences found in this sample. The V call is TRBV9, the J call TRBJ2-1; D not certain. The CDR3 consists of 14 residues. V lost 0 bases and J lost 4, with 8 bases in between. The V gene's germline CDR1 is SGDLS and CDR2 YYNGEE. Here the CDR3 reads CASSVEGAYNEQFF. CDR3 DNA: TGTGCCAGCAGCGTAGAAGGCGCATACAATGAGCAGTTCTTC.

The chain carries TRBV4-3 and TRBJ1-1; no definite D call. This CDR3 contains 13 residues. In germline, CDR1 is LGHNA, CDR2 YSLEER. The V gene lost 0 bases and the J gene lost 5 bases, with 7 bases spanning the gap. CDR3 region: CASSQDAETEAFF. In DNA, the CDR3 is TGCGCCAGCAGCCAAGATGCGGAGACTGAAGCTTTCTTT.

The chain combines TRBV7-9 with TRBJ2-3; D unresolved. CDR3 length equals 14 residues. Germline values: CDR1 SEHNR, CDR2 FQNEAQ (reference sequence). Trimming took off 5 bases at V and 0 bases at J, with 9 bases between the two ends. CDR3 in DNA: TGTGCCAGCAGCCCTCGGCCTAGCACAGATACGCAGTATTTT. Residues: CASSPRPSTDTQYF.

The chain has TRBV29-1 and TRBJ1-2; D is possibly TRBD1 (5 bases). Between the trimmed V and J ends, which lost 6 bases and 1 base, there was a span of 12 bases. CDR3 length equals 13 residues. Germline V gives CDR1 SQVTM, CDR2 ANQGSEA. DNA for the CDR3: TGCAGCGTCCTAAAGGGGATTAACTATGGCTACACCTTC. Its translation: CSVLKGINYGYTF.

The chain carries TRBV10-3 and TRBJ2-3, with 12 positions matching TRBD2. This CDR3 is built from 14 residues. V shed 8 bases, J shed 6 bases, and the junction held 6 bases outside the gene matches. Germline CDR1 ENHRY, CDR2 SYGVKD. CDR3: CAIALAGGQDTQYF. CDR3 coding DNA: TGTGCCATCGCCCTAGCGGGAGGGCAGGATACGCAGTATTTT.

The chain carries TRBV10-3 and TRBJ1-1; D call uncertain. CDR3 length equals 14 residues. Germline CDR1 and CDR2: ENHRY and SYGVKD. The V and J ends lost 2 bases and 5 bases respectively, with 12 bases between them. CDR3: CAISEPTWDTEAFF. Here the CDR3 DNA reads TGTGCCATCAGTGAGCCTACCTGGGATACTGAAGCTTTCTTT.

In DNA, the CDR3 is TGTGCCAGTAGTGGGGCCGGGACTTCCCAGGCTAACTATGGCTACACCTTC. This translates into CASSGAGTSQANYGYTF. V and J are TRBV19 and TRBJ1-2, with D possibly being TRBD1 (5 bases). The CDR3 is made up of 17 amino acids. Germline loops: CDR1 LNHDA, CDR2 SQIVND (reference sequence). V lost 5 bases, J lost 0 bases, and 19 bases lay in between.

This chain uses TRBV28 with TRBJ2-1; D unresolved. The CDR3 is made up of 15 amino acids. From germline, CDR1 is MDHEN and CDR2 SYDVKM. Trimming shortened V by 2 bases and J by 0 bases, and 8 bases separated the two germline ends. The CDR3 region has the DNA TGTGCCAGCAGTTTACTCGGGCGCTCCTACAATGAGCAGTTCTTC. It specifies CASSLLGRSYNEQFF.

The genes are TRBV27 and TRBJ1-2; D gene uncertain. The CDR3 covers 13 residues. Trimming removed 6 bases at V and 2 bases at J, with 10 bases between. Per the germline V gene, CDR1 is MNHEY and CDR2 is SMNVEV (reference sequence). The CDR3 coding sequence is TGTGCCAGCAGCCTGCGACAAAACTATGGCTACACCTTC. Protein product: CASSLRQNYGYTF.

This chain links TRBV9 with TRBJ2-2; 11 bases are shared with TRBD2. The CDR3 spans 16 residues. The V segment lost 0 bases and the J segment 4 bases; nucleotides outside the gene matches: 2. CDR1 is SGDLS and CDR2 is YYNGEE in the germline V gene. The CDR3 loop is CASSVALAGGTGELFF. CDR3 DNA sequence: TGTGCCAGCAGCGTAGCTCTAGCGGGAGGCACCGGGGAGCTGTTTTTT.

This clone was seen a handful of times. The rearrangement links TRBV19 to TRBJ2-5; 7 nucleotides agree with TRBD2. Trimming cost V 4 bases and J 1 base; bases outside gene matches: 6. Germline V gene sequence: CDR1 LNHDA, CDR2 SQIVND (reference sequence). The CDR3 has 15 residues. CDR3 in amino acids: CASSTPGLTQETQYF. DNA of the CDR3: TGTGCCAGTAGTACGCCGGGACTAACCCAAGAGACCCAGTACTTC.

V is TRBV5-1 and J is TRBJ2-7, with a weak D call TRBD1 (6 bases). Trimming took 4 bases from V and 2 from J, leaving 13 bases between them. Germline V gene sequence: CDR1 SGHRS, CDR2 YFSETQ. This CDR3 has 14 residues. The CDR3 sequence is CASSPTTGTYEQYF. The CDR3 DNA sequence: TGCGCCAGCAGCCCAACGACAGGAACCTACGAGCAGTACTTC.